One sample yielded the 10 T cell receptor beta chains listed below, sequenced in a study of T cell responses to AZD1222 COVID-19 vaccine. Using immunoSEQ multiplex PCR, the repertoire was profiled, and TCRdb retains in-frame clones only, with some absent. The table includes about 64,000 clones, just over 90% detected once. Sample: peripheral blood, taken 28 days after the second dose of the MenACWY control vaccine. The receptors originated from an adult who received the MenACWY meningococcal vaccine as a control.

This chain connects TRBV7-2 to TRBJ2-7; 9 bases agree with TRBD1. V shed 5 bases and J 3 bases; nucleotides not matched to a gene: 8. Germline V gene lookup returns CDR1 SGHTA and CDR2 FQGNSA. The CDR3 contains 15 residues. This CDR3 reads CASSPTSGQGYEQYF. CDR3 sequence (DNA): TGTGCCAGCAGCCCCACCTCGGGACAGGGCTACGAGCAGTACTTC. Complete variable domain (other parts from reference TRBV7-2 and TRBJ2-7): GAGVSQSPSNKVTEKGKDVELRCDPISGHTALYWYRQSLGQGLEFLIYFQGNSAPDKSGLPSDRFSAERTGGSVSTLTIQRTQQEDSAVYLCASSPTSGQGYEQYFGPGTRLTVT.

The chain has TRBV25-1 and TRBJ1-2; 7 positions match TRBD1. The CDR3 is 15 amino acids. Trimming removed 1 base from V and 7 bases from J; junction bases left unmatched: 9. CDR1 MGHDK and CDR2 SYGVNS come from the germline V gene. The CDR3 DNA reads TGTGCCAGCAGTGAATCCTGGGGCAGGGGGACTGGCTACACCTTC. It codes for CASSESWGRGTGYTF.

The gene calls are TRBV11-2 and TRBJ2-3; 10 bases agree with TRBD2. The CDR3 sequence is 15 residues long. The V gene end was trimmed by 3 bases and the J gene end by 7 bases; junction bases not matched to a gene: 7. CDR1 is SGHAT, CDR2 FQNNGV, per germline. Here the CDR3 reads CASSFLTSGKHTQYF. The CDR3 nucleotides are TGTGCCAGCAGCTTCCTTACTAGCGGGAAACATACGCAGTATTTT.

The chain employs TRBV6-1 and TRBJ1-2; TRBD1 aligns across 11 bases. J lost 5 bases, V lost 3 bases, and 2 bases had no gene match. The CDR3 has 14 residues. Germline CDR1 reads MNHNS; CDR2 reads SASEGT. The CDR3 DNA is TGTGCCAGCAGTGAGGGACAGGGGGGGTATGGCTACACCTTC. This gives the protein CASSEGQGGYGYTF.

The chain's CDR3 is CASSLELVGRYGYTF. The CDR3, as DNA: TGTGCCAGCAGCTTAGAATTGGTAGGGCGCTATGGCTACACCTTC. V and J are TRBV7-9 and TRBJ1-2, with D hard to call. The CDR3 runs to 15 residues. Trimming stripped 1 base from V and 4 bases from J, with 13 bases between. Germline V gene data show CDR1 as SEHNR and CDR2 as FQNEAQ (reference sequence).

The chain recombines TRBV29-1 with TRBJ2-3; no firm D call. Trimming cost V 1 base and J 3 bases, with 5 bases left between them. From germline, CDR1 is SQVTM and CDR2 ANQGSEA. CDR3 size: 12 residues. The CDR3 bases are TGCAGCGTTGAAGCCCAGACAGATACGCAGTATTTT. Translated: CSVEAQTDTQYF.

The chain couples TRBV6-5 to TRBJ1-5; no clear D. Germline values: CDR1 MNHEY, CDR2 SVGAGI. The length of the CDR3 is 15 residues. The V end lost 7 bases, the J end lost 9 bases, and 22 bases lay between the germline ends. In nucleotides, the CDR3 is TGTGCCAGCACCCTACGAACAGAGGGTTTAGGGCCCCAGCATTTT. Its protein product is CASTLRTEGLGPQHF.

The V call is TRBV5-4, the J call TRBJ2-1; 14 nucleotides agree with TRBD2. In germline, CDR1 is SGHNT, CDR2 YYREEE (reference sequence). The CDR3 is made up of 18 amino acids. J gave up 5 bases and V 5 bases, and 12 bases lay outside the gene matches. The CDR3 DNA reads as TGTGCCAGCAGGGTTGGCGGGACTAGCGGGAGCAGGGACAATGAGCAGTTCTTC. This encodes CASRVGGTSGSRDNEQFF.

V is TRBV6-2 or TRBV6-3 and J is TRBJ2-7; no clear D. Germline V gives CDR1 MNHEY, CDR2 SVGEGT. The V end lost 5 bases, the J end lost 2 bases, and 13 bases lay between the germline ends. CDR3 length equals 14 residues. The CDR3 protein is CASSLQASPYEQYF. CDR3 DNA sequence: TGTGCCAGCAGTCTCCAGGCGAGCCCCTACGAGCAGTACTTC.

In its sample, this clone was seen once. The chain uses TRBV18 and TRBJ1-5; D remains ambiguous. Germline lookup yields CDR1 KGHSH and CDR2 LQKENI. The CDR3 contains 13 residues. V was shortened by 3 bases and J by 7 bases, with 10 bases between the two germline ends. The chain's CDR3 is CASSPPGGQPQHF. The CDR3 region has the DNA TGTGCCAGCTCACCTCCGGGTGGGCAGCCCCAGCATTTT.